This TCR beta chain was found in a study of blood T cells in healthy people across ages. Samples each had at least 6 micrograms of total RNA extracted. About this clonotype: The junction departs from the called germline gene at one end, perhaps through a read error.

For the second PCR, which ran for about 6 to 11 cycles, a sample-barcoded 5' primer and a J-beta primer mix were used. TCRdb fed the 5' RACE reads into MiXCR, producing one record per CDR3 protein. Of about 1.6 million distinct CDR3 sequences listed, roughly 30% were seen once; the top ten hold 11%. The CDR3 spans 14 residues. Germline CDR1 WSHSY, CDR2 SAAADI. The source material was blood. This receptor was taken from a young woman in good health. The chain joins TRBV10-2 to TRBJ2-7; no clear D. This chain's CDR3 is CASRESKARYEQYF. The CDR3 DNA reads TGCGCCAGCAGGGAGTCGAAGGCCAGATACGAGCAGTACTTC.